This T cell receptor (beta chain) emerged from a study of T-cell reconstitution after alpha-beta-depleted transplantation in children. It was with unique molecular identifiers that the TCRbeta library was prepared. TCRdb fed the PCR reads into MiXCR, producing one record per CDR3 protein. The data contain just under 550,000 distinct CDR3 sequences, about 18% of them singletons. This clonotype appeared a few times. The J segment lost 6 bases and the V segment lost 4 bases, leaving 11 bases of the junction unmatched. Germline V lookup: CDR1 MNHEY, CDR2 SVGEGT. This CDR3 has 15 residues. This chain connects TRBV6-2 or TRBV6-3 to TRBJ2-7, with 8 nucleotides matching TRBD2. This sequence originates from a human donor who donated a stem cell graft to a child with acute lymphoblastic leukemia. The material sequenced was PBMCs from the stem cell graft donor, taken from the stem cell graft. CDR3 sequence reads: CASSSPGGPVGEQYF. CDR3 nucleotides: TGTGCCAGCAGTTCTCCGGGAGGGCCGGTAGGCGAGCAGTACTTC.